This entry is about one T cell receptor beta chain. This CDR3 is 14 amino acids long. CDR1 is SGHTA, CDR2 FQGTGA, per germline. With 1 base removed from V and 5 bases from J, the gap between germline ends came to 11 bases. The data were obtained in a study of technical replicates of blood from a few donors. Generated by immunoSEQ multiplex PCR, the TCRdb table keeps only in-frame clones and is missing some. The sample contains over 45,000 clones, about 90% of which appear only once. The specimen was PBMCs. This receptor was taken from a human donor in good health. Some clones in this sample may be carry-over from other donors' samples. The chain couples TRBV7-3 to TRBJ1-1; possibly TRBD1 for D (5 bases). The CDR3 DNA reads as TGTGCCAGCAGCTTAAAAGGGCGGGGGACTGAAGCTTTCTTT. Its translation is CASSLKGRGTEAFF. The full variable domain, in which reference TRBV7-3 and TRBJ1-1 provide the parts outside the CDR3, is GAGVSQTPSNKVTEKGKYVELRCDPISGHTALYWYRQSLGQGPEFLIYFQGTGAADDSGLPNDRFFAVRPEGSVSTLKIQRTERGDSAVYLCASSLKGRGTEAFFGQGTRLTVV.